This T cell receptor beta chain was documented in a study of control samples from healthy donors and cancer patients. The protocol was immunoSEQ multiplex PCR, while the TCRdb copy is restricted to in-frame clones and leaves out a portion. The profile shows about 120,000 clones, roughly 92% of them singletons. Per the germline V gene, CDR1 is MNHEY and CDR2 is SMNVEV (reference sequence). The CDR3 extends over 13 amino acids. V was clipped by 5 bases and J by 11 bases; unmatched bases: 6. This TCR was recovered from a man aged 25 to 45 in good health. Source material: blood. This chain links TRBV27 with TRBJ1-4; TRBD1 matches 9 bases. The CDR3 spells CASSPSTGGKLFF. The CDR3 nucleotides read TGTGCCAGCAGTCCCTCGACAGGGGGGAAACTGTTTTTT.